The clone carrying this T cell receptor beta chain was seen at least ten times. Its antigen is undetermined. TCRdb used MiXCR to reprocess the RT-PCR reads, holding one entry per CDR3 protein. The sample gives around 790,000 distinct CDR3 sequences, approximately 21% of which show up once; 10% is in the top ten. The ends lost 6 bases at V and 6 bases at J; junction bases unmatched: 2. Germline CDR1 and CDR2: WNHNN and SYGVQD (reference sequence). The CDR3 contains 14 residues. This sample was included in a study of response to subunit inactivated influenza vaccine. Study results and limitations: Every seasonal influenza vaccination brings in few new T cells, the authors suggested.

The chain couples TRBV10-1 to TRBJ2-3, with 14 nucleotides matching TRBD2. The material sequenced was PBMCs from blood, taken 5 to 6 days after vaccination. The receptor's source is a man aged 45 to 65 who received an inactivated influenza vaccine. DNA for the CDR3: TGCGCCAGCAGCCGGACTAGCGGGGGGGATACGCAGTATTTT. Residues: CASSRTSGGDTQYF.